These 15 T cell receptor beta chains came from one sample sequenced in a study of T cells in Graves' hyperthyroidism and ophthalmopathy. Using RNA transcripts as the source, TCR beta CDR3 regions were amplified. During a first-round RT-PCR of the TCR CDR3, the HTBI primer set was used. TCRdb fed the multiplex PCR reads into MiXCR, producing one record per CDR3 protein. The repertoire holds more than 550,000 distinct CDR3 sequences, with roughly a sixth as singletons. The sample was blood. The receptors were gathered from a man aged 45-65 years with Graves' hyperthyroidism.

About this clonotype itself: A much larger clone differs from this one at a single base, so this may be a read error. The chain links TRBV19 to TRBJ1-1, with D unresolved. The CDR3 length is 15 residues. Germline V lookup: CDR1 LNHDA, CDR2 SQIVND (reference sequence). Trimming left V 1 base short and J 4 bases short, with 13 bases between. CDR3 nucleotides: TGTGCCAGTAGTATAGGGGAGGACGGGAGCACTGAAGCTTTCTTT. Protein sequence: CASSIGEDGSTEAFF.

CDR3 amino acids: CASSFFRDSLNYGYTF. CDR3 nucleotide sequence: TGTGCCAGCAGTTTCTTCCGGGACAGTTTAAACTATGGCTACACCTTC. The chain combines TRBV12-3 or TRBV12-4 with TRBJ1-2; 7 bases align to TRBD1. After removal of 3 bases from V and 2 bases from J, the junction contained 9 bases not matched to a gene. This CDR3 comprises 16 residues.

The chain joins TRBV6-5 to TRBJ2-3; D possibly corresponds to TRBD2 (6 bases). V was trimmed by 2 bases and J by 4 bases, leaving 13 bases between them. CDR1 is MNHEY and CDR2 is SVGAGI in the germline V gene. The CDR3 runs to 15 residues. The CDR3 spells CASSYEAGRADTQYF. CDR3 nucleotide sequence: TGTGCCAGCAGTTACGAGGCGGGAAGGGCAGATACGCAGTATTTT.

To note about this clonotype: This may be a read error, as it is one base from a much larger clone. The rearrangement uses TRBV28 and TRBJ1-1; D not resolved. From germline, CDR1 is MDHEN and CDR2 SYDVKM. The CDR3 spans 13 residues. CDR3 region: CVSSFVPDTEAFF. The CDR3 DNA follows: TGTGTCAGCAGTTTCGTGCCAGACACTGAAGCTTTCTTT. The complete variable domain, with remaining parts taken from reference TRBV28 and TRBJ1-1, reads DVKVTQSSRYLVKRTGEKVFLECVQDMDHENMFWYRQDPGLGLRLIYFSYDVKMKEKGDIPEGYSVSREKKERFSLILESASTNQTSMYLCVSSFVPDTEAFFGQGTRLTVV.

The rearrangement uses TRBV5-6 and TRBJ2-3; 8 positions match TRBD2. The CDR3 is 17 amino acids. With 0 bases clipped from V and 3 bases from J, the junction kept 9 bases outside the gene matches. Germline loops: CDR1 SGHDT, CDR2 YYEEEE. CDR3 residues: CASSLVGAGGRTDTQYF. Written as DNA, the CDR3 is TGTGCCAGCAGCTTGGTTGGTGCGGGAGGCCGGACAGATACGCAGTATTTT.

This clonotype was recorded many times. This chain connects TRBV6-1 to TRBJ1-2; D is perhaps TRBD1 (6 bases). CDR3 length: 17 amino acids. In germline, CDR1 is MNHNS, CDR2 SASEGT. V dropped 6 bases and J dropped 4 bases, with 24 bases sitting between them. CDR3 nucleotide sequence: TGTGCCAGCAGCTCCGGACAGTCCTTCCCTACGCGCTATGGCTACACCTTC. Its protein product is CASSSGQSFPTRYGYTF.

The chain carries TRBV27 and TRBJ2-7; D is unresolved. The CDR3 has 12 residues. V lost 5 bases to trimming and J lost 5 bases, with 10 bases between them. CDR1 and CDR2 (germline): MNHEY, SMNVEV (reference sequence). The CDR3 bases are TGTGCCAGCAGTCCCTCCCCTAACGAGCAGTACTTC. Its protein product is CASSPSPNEQYF.

This clonotype has ten or more counts. This chain links TRBV2 with TRBJ2-1; possibly TRBD1 for D (6 bases). Germline V lookup: CDR1 SNHLY, CDR2 FYNNEI. The CDR3 length is 15 residues. The ends were cut back, 2 bases at V and 5 bases at J, with 13 bases in the middle. CDR3 amino acids: CASSESGQPHNEQFF. The CDR3, as DNA: TGTGCCAGCAGTGAAAGCGGACAGCCACACAATGAGCAGTTCTTC. Full variable domain (remainder filled in from reference TRBV2 and TRBJ2-1): EPEVTQTPSHQVTQMGQEVILRCVPISNHLYFYWYRQILGQKVEFLVSFYNNEISEKSEIFDDQFSVERPDGSNFTLKIRSTKLEDSAMYFCASSESGQPHNEQFFGPGTRLTVL.

The sample holds many counts of this clonotype. The V gene is TRBV28, the J gene TRBJ1-5, with D possibly matching TRBD1 (5 bases). The ends were cut back, 2 bases at V and 0 bases at J, with 11 bases in the middle. The CDR3 extends over 16 amino acids. In germline, CDR1 is MDHEN, CDR2 SYDVKM. The CDR3 sequence: CASSLDTGSSNQPQHF. The CDR3 bases are TGTGCCAGCAGTTTAGATACAGGATCTAGCAATCAGCCCCAGCATTTT.

A few counts support this clonotype. The CDR3 sequence: CASSLPATKVQYF. The DNA for the CDR3 is TGTGCCAGCAGCTTACCCGCCACAAAGGTGCAGTACTTC. The chain couples TRBV7-9 to TRBJ2-7; D not certain. This CDR3 region has 13 residues. V gave up 2 bases and J gave up 9 bases, with 14 bases separating them. The germline V gene has CDR1 SEHNR and CDR2 FQNEAQ (reference sequence).

This clonotype was seen a few times. The CDR3 region has the DNA TGTGCCAGCAGCTTCCTGGGTGCAGGGACCAACTATGGCTACACCTTC. Translated, it gives CASSFLGAGTNYGYTF. The V gene is TRBV7-9, the J gene TRBJ1-2, with D perhaps matching TRBD1 (5 bases). Trimming shortened V by 3 bases and J by 2 bases, and 16 bases separated the two germline ends. This CDR3 spans 16 amino acids. The germline CDR1 and CDR2 sequences are SEHNR and FQNEAQ (reference sequence).

The chain joins TRBV6-2 or TRBV6-3 to TRBJ1-1; no definite D call. Germline CDR1 MNHEY, CDR2 SVGEGT. V was pared by 7 bases and J by 0 bases, with 12 bases between. The CDR3 length is 14 residues. Here the CDR3 reads CASKIFSLNTEAFF. CDR3 coding DNA: TGTGCCAGCAAAATTTTTTCTTTGAACACTGAAGCTTTCTTT.

The chain combines TRBV27 with TRBJ2-7; 8 bases are a match to TRBD1. Losses at the gene ends were 8 bases for V and 2 bases for J; bases not matched to a gene: 8. The CDR3 spans 14 residues. The germline V gene has CDR1 MNHEY and CDR2 SMNVEV (reference sequence). As DNA, the CDR3 is TGTGCCAGCGCGACAGGGGTCGGCCCCTACGAGCAGTACTTC. Protein: CASATGVGPYEQYF.

This clonotype was observed at least ten times. V is TRBV14 and J is TRBJ2-2, with unresolved D. The CDR3 length is 16 residues. Trimming took 1 base from V and 7 from J, leaving 16 bases between them. Germline CDR1 reads SGHDN; CDR2 reads FVKESK. The CDR3 bases are TGTGCCAGCAGCCAAGCAATGTCCGGCGTAGGCGGGGAGCTGTTTTTT. This gives the protein CASSQAMSGVGGELFF. The whole variable domain, filled in from reference TRBV14 and TRBJ2-2, reads EAGVTQFPSHSVIEKGQTVTLRCDPISGHDNLYWYRRVMGKEIKFLLHFVKESKQDESGMPNNRFLAERTGGTYSTLKVQPAELEDSGVYFCASSQAMSGVGGELFFGEGSRLTVL.

This clonotype turned up a few times. This rearrangement joins TRBV25-1 to TRBJ2-7; D not resolved. V gave up 1 base and J gave up 3 bases, with 4 bases separating them. This CDR3 is built from 12 residues. CDR1 and CDR2 (germline): MGHDK, SYGVNS. CDR3 residues: CASSEWGYEQYF. The CDR3 DNA reads as TGTGCCAGCAGTGAATGGGGCTACGAGCAGTACTTC.